These 29 T cell receptor beta chains share one sample of origin, sequenced in a study of T cells after yellow fever vaccination. TCRdb independently ran MiXCR on the 5' RACE reads; one entry per CDR3 protein. The sample has 500,000 to 650,000 distinct CDR3 sequences; about a sixth are singletons. This specimen consisted of PBMCs, obtained around 5 days after the first yellow fever vaccination. The receptors derive from a man in his late teens or twenties who received the YFV17D yellow fever vaccine.

This chain uses TRBV20-1 with TRBJ2-6, with TRBD1 as a possible D gene (6 bases). The CDR3 spans 16 residues. Germline V gene data show CDR1 as DFQATT and CDR2 as SNEGSKA (reference sequence). Trimming shortened V by 0 bases and J by 2 bases, and 11 bases separated the two germline ends. CDR3 region: CSARDSRGPGANVLTF. The CDR3 DNA reads TGCAGTGCTAGAGATAGCAGGGGACCTGGGGCCAACGTCCTGACTTTC.

This clonotype was seen a handful of times. The gene calls are TRBV9 and TRBJ1-1; tentative D call: TRBD1 (6 bases). CDR1 and CDR2 from the germline V gene are SGDLS and YYNGEE. This CDR3 has 12 residues. V dropped 3 bases and J dropped 6 bases, with 9 bases sitting between them. DNA for the CDR3: TGTGCCAGCAGCGCGGGGACACCTGAAGCTTTCTTT. Translating it yields CASSAGTPEAFF.

This clonotype has a handful of counts. The rearrangement joins TRBV4-3 to TRBJ2-1, with D possibly matching TRBD2 (5 bases). The CDR3 totals 15 residues. V lost 4 bases, J lost 4 bases, and 14 bases lay in between. Per the germline V gene, CDR1 is LGHNA and CDR2 is YSLEER. CDR3 sequence: CASSRMSGNYNEQFF. CDR3 sequence (DNA): TGCGCCAGCAGCCGGATGAGCGGCAATTACAATGAGCAGTTCTTC.

This clonotype was seen more than once but under ten times. The CDR3 coding sequence is TGCAGCGCCAAGTTCGGGCAGAGCAATCAGCCCCAGCATTTT. It codes for CSAKFGQSNQPQHF. The chain carries TRBV29-1 and TRBJ1-5; D gene unclear. Germline loops: CDR1 SQVTM, CDR2 ANQGSEA. The CDR3 runs to 14 residues. V was cut by 7 bases and J by 1 base, with 14 bases left in between.

The chain employs TRBV12-3 or TRBV12-4 and TRBJ2-1; the match to TRBD1 covers 7 bases. Trimming removed 6 bases from V and 7 bases from J; junction bases left unmatched: 12. This CDR3 contains 15 residues. The CDR3 loop reads CASSPPRQGRNEQFF. In nucleotides, the CDR3 is TGTGCCAGCAGCCCCCCGCGACAGGGAAGGAATGAGCAGTTCTTC.

This chain joins TRBV21-1 and TRBJ2-6; the table assigns TRBD1, which was not confirmed against the DNA. TRBV21-1 is annotated as a pseudogene. This CDR3 contains 17 residues. The CDR3 reads CASSTRGLGSGANVLTF. DNA of the CDR3: TGTGCCAGCAGCACGAGGGGTCTCGGCTCTGGGGCCAACGTCCTGACTTTC.

This chain uses TRBV4-1 with TRBJ2-5; TRBD2 matches 12 bases. The germline gives CDR1 MGHRA, CDR2 YSYEKL. The trim removed 1 base at V and 5 bases at J, leaving 8 bases unmatched. The CDR3 sequence is 17 residues long. The CDR3 spells CASSQALAGGSGETQYF. CDR3 coding DNA: TGCGCCAGCAGCCAAGCACTAGCGGGGGGATCTGGCGAGACCCAGTACTTC.

This clonotype was picked up a small number of times. The J gene is TRBJ1-1, the V gene TRBV19, with D unresolved. This CDR3 is 13 amino acids long. The germline V gene encodes CDR1 LNHDA and CDR2 SQIVND (reference sequence). The V gene lost 4 bases and the J gene lost 1 base, with 7 bases spanning the gap. CDR3 sequence: CASSKLQNTEAFF. CDR3 DNA: TGTGCCAGTAGTAAGCTACAGAACACTGAAGCTTTCTTT.

The V and J genes are TRBV9 and TRBJ2-2, with 10 bases aligning to TRBD2. Losses at the gene ends were 5 bases for V and 1 base for J; bases not matched to a gene: 5. Germline CDR1 and CDR2: SGDLS and YYNGEE. This CDR3 is built from 16 residues. The CDR3 coding sequence is TGTGCCAGCAGAGCCGGGACTAGCGTGAACACCGGGGAGCTGTTTTTT. Translated, it gives CASRAGTSVNTGELFF.

The sample holds a few counts of this clonotype. The V call is TRBV4-3, the J call TRBJ2-3, with D perhaps TRBD1 or TRBD2 (5 bases each). This CDR3 has 13 amino acids. Trimming removed 3 bases at V and 8 bases at J, with 12 bases between. CDR1 is LGHNA and CDR2 is YSLEER in the germline V gene. The CDR3 region is CASSHPGAGTQYF. The CDR3 nucleotides are TGCGCCAGCAGCCACCCCGGGGCGGGTACGCAGTATTTT.

This clonotype was detected many times. The chain carries TRBV7-2 and TRBJ1-6, with D perhaps matching TRBD1 (6 bases). The germline gives CDR1 SGHTA, CDR2 FQGNSA. This CDR3 comprises 14 residues. V lost 7 bases, J lost 5 bases, and 12 bases lay in between. The CDR3 DNA is TGTGCCAGCATGGTGGACAGAAATAATTCACCCCTCCACTTT. Translated: CASMVDRNNSPLHF.

The chain is built from TRBV10-3 and TRBJ2-3; TRBD2 aligns across 7 bases. V trimming: 5 bases; J trimming: 1 base; junction bases outside the gene matches: 6. The germline V gene has CDR1 ENHRY and CDR2 SYGVKD. The CDR3 loop spans 15 amino acids. The CDR3 here is CAISPQSGGTDTQYF. CDR3 coding DNA: TGTGCCATCAGTCCCCAAAGCGGGGGCACAGATACGCAGTATTTT.

On this clonotype itself: Sequence at one end of the junction differs from germline and may be a read error. The chain carries TRBV10-3 and TRBJ2-5; TRBD2 agrees at 11 bases. From germline, CDR1 is ENHRY and CDR2 SYGVKD. The CDR3 totals 14 residues. CDR3 protein: CSISEAQLAGEQYF. CDR3 bases: TGTTCCATCAGTGAGGCCCAACTAGCGGGGGAGCAGTACTTC.

The chain links TRBV7-2 to TRBJ1-5; D perhaps matches TRBD1 (5 bases). Trimming shortened V by 1 base and J by 4 bases, and 14 bases separated the two germline ends. The CDR3 loop spans 16 amino acids. Germline CDR1 reads SGHTA; CDR2 reads FQGNSA. In DNA, the CDR3 is TGTGCCAGCAGCTTAGAGGTGCAGGGCGGAAATCAGCCCCAGCATTTT. It is translated as CASSLEVQGGNQPQHF.

This clonotype came up a few times. V and J are TRBV7-9 and TRBJ2-7; a weak D match, TRBD2 (5 bases). This CDR3 is 14 amino acids long. Trimming shortened V by 5 bases and J by 4 bases, and 15 bases separated the two germline ends. The V gene's germline CDR1 is SEHNR and CDR2 FQNEAQ (reference sequence). DNA of the CDR3: TGTGCCAGCAGCCAGTCTAGCAGAAGATACGAGCAGTACTTC. Its protein product is CASSQSSRRYEQYF.

V and J are TRBV7-3 and TRBJ1-5; TRBD1 is a possible D gene (5 bases). The germline gives CDR1 SGHTA, CDR2 FQGTGA. This CDR3 has 15 residues. Trimming removed 7 bases at V and 5 bases at J, with 18 bases between. The CDR3 coding sequence is TGTGCCAGCACGAAACAGAGGGGTTTCCATCAGCCCCAGCATTTT. It is translated as CASTKQRGFHQPQHF.

This rearrangement joins TRBV27 to TRBJ1-1, with a tentative D call TRBD1 (6 bases). This CDR3 contains 11 residues. The germline gives CDR1 MNHEY, CDR2 SMNVEV (reference sequence). Trimming cost V 11 bases and J 6 bases, with 13 bases left between them. The CDR3 DNA reads TGTGCCGGATGCAGGGGTCCTGAAGCTTTCTTT. Protein sequence: CAGCRGPEAFF.

V gene TRBV5-1 combines with J gene TRBJ2-2; D is unclear. The CDR3 totals 14 residues. Germline loops: CDR1 SGHRS, CDR2 YFSETQ. The V end lost 2 bases, the J end lost 4 bases, and 9 bases lay between the germline ends. The CDR3 region is CASSFGQSTGELFF. The CDR3 DNA is TGCGCCAGCAGCTTTGGCCAGTCCACCGGGGAGCTGTTTTTT.

This chain joins TRBV28 and TRBJ2-2; 10 bases align to TRBD1. This CDR3 is 18 amino acids long. J was trimmed by 3 bases and V by 5 bases; bases with no gene match: 12. Germline V gives CDR1 MDHEN, CDR2 SYDVKM. The CDR3 here is CASSPPWWDRGYTGELFF. CDR3 bases: TGTGCCAGCAGTCCACCCTGGTGGGACAGGGGTTACACCGGGGAGCTGTTTTTT.

The genes are TRBV6-6 and TRBJ1-2; no reliable D call. V lost 6 bases and J lost 6, with 14 bases in between. Germline V gene lookup returns CDR1 MNHNY and CDR2 SVGAGI (reference sequence). The length of the CDR3 is 13 residues. The CDR3 reads CASRGGTRDGYTF. The DNA for the CDR3 is TGTGCCAGCAGGGGCGGAACGCGGGATGGCTACACCTTC.

This clonotype showed up just once. This chain uses TRBV3-1 with TRBJ2-3, with D tentatively TRBD1 (5 bases). Germline values: CDR1 LGHDT, CDR2 YNNKEL (reference sequence). The CDR3 runs 16 residues. V lost 0 bases to trimming and J lost 1 base, with 11 bases between them. CDR3 region: CASSQDGIGGTDTQYF. CDR3 in DNA: TGTGCCAGCAGCCAAGATGGTATAGGGGGCACAGATACGCAGTATTTT.

This clonotype was detected only a few times. The J gene is TRBJ2-4, the V gene TRBV4-1, with D tentatively TRBD1 (5 bases). This CDR3 spans 18 amino acids. CDR1 is MGHRA and CDR2 is YSYEKL in the germline V gene. Deletions cut 0 bases from V and 0 bases from J, with 15 bases between. The DNA for the CDR3 is TGCGCCAGCAGCCAAGATCGGACACGACCTTTAGCCAAAAACATTCAGTACTTC. Amino acids: CASSQDRTRPLAKNIQYF.

V and J are TRBV5-1 and TRBJ1-1; D is unresolved. Trimming left V 2 bases short and J 0 bases short, with 11 bases between. This CDR3 contains 15 residues. Germline CDR1 reads SGHRS; CDR2 reads YFSETQ. CDR3 amino acids: CASSLESRMNTEAFF. The CDR3 nucleotides read TGCGCCAGCAGCTTAGAATCTCGGATGAACACTGAAGCTTTCTTT.

The table lists this clonotype with a few counts. This rearrangement joins TRBV7-2 to TRBJ2-1; the D gene could be TRBD1 or TRBD2 (6 bases each). The CDR3 extends over 16 amino acids. Germline-derived CDR1 and CDR2 are SGHTA and FQGNSA. Trimming removed 4 bases from V and 0 bases from J, with 13 bases in between. CDR3 amino acids: CASSWAGGPSYNEQFF. CDR3 nucleotide sequence: TGTGCCAGCAGCTGGGCTGGGGGGCCCTCCTACAATGAGCAGTTCTTC.

This clonotype was seen a handful of times. J is TRBJ1-5 and V is TRBV6-1; D perhaps matches TRBD1 (5 bases). V gave up 6 bases and J gave up 1 base, with 10 bases separating them. Germline V lookup: CDR1 MNHNS, CDR2 SASEGT. The CDR3 is 14 amino acids. DNA for the CDR3: TGTGCCAGCAGACAGACAGACAGCAATCAGCCCCAGCATTTT. It specifies CASRQTDSNQPQHF.

Comments on this clonotype: The junction shows a germline mismatch at one end, possibly a read error. V usage is TRBV20-1 and J usage is TRBJ2-1; perhaps TRBD1 as D (6 bases). Germline CDR1 DFQATT, CDR2 SNEGSKA (reference sequence). The CDR3 contains 12 residues. CDR3 bases: TGCAGGGCTATCAGGGGTTTTGATGAGCAGTTCTTC. It is translated as CRAIRGFDEQFF.

This clonotype was recorded at least ten times. V usage is TRBV5-1 and J usage is TRBJ2-3; 9 bases line up with TRBD1. After removal of 4 bases from V and 2 bases from J, the junction contained 8 bases not matched to a gene. The length of the CDR3 is 16 residues. Looked up from germline, CDR1 is SGHRS and CDR2 is YFSETQ. Here the CDR3 DNA reads TGCGCCAGCAGCAAGACCGGGACAGGGACCACAGATACGCAGTATTTT. This gives the protein CASSKTGTGTTDTQYF. The variable domain in full, completed from reference TRBV5-1 and TRBJ2-3, reads KAGVTQTPRYLIKTRGQQVTLSCSPISGHRSVSWYQQTPGQGLQFLFEYFSETQRNKGNFPGRFSGRQFSNSRSEMNVSTLELGDSALYLCASSKTGTGTTDTQYFGPGTRLTVL.

This clonotype was seen a handful of times. This chain connects TRBV4-1 to TRBJ1-2; D is possibly TRBD1 (5 bases). Germline V gives CDR1 MGHRA, CDR2 YSYEKL. The CDR3 loop spans 15 amino acids. The V and J ends lost 1 base and 2 bases respectively, with 11 bases between them. The CDR3 here is CASSQAPGANYGYTF. In DNA form, the CDR3 reads TGCGCCAGCAGCCAAGCCCCCGGGGCGAACTATGGCTACACCTTC.

The chain employs TRBV20-1 and TRBJ1-4; no clear D. Per germline, CDR1 DFQATT and CDR2 SNEGSKA (reference sequence). Trimming removed 0 bases from V and 11 bases from J, with 22 bases in between. The CDR3 consists of 16 residues. The CDR3 DNA reads as TGCAGTGCTAGAGATGAGACACACGGCGCTCCGTGGAAACTGTTTTTT. Encoded protein: CSARDETHGAPWKLFF.